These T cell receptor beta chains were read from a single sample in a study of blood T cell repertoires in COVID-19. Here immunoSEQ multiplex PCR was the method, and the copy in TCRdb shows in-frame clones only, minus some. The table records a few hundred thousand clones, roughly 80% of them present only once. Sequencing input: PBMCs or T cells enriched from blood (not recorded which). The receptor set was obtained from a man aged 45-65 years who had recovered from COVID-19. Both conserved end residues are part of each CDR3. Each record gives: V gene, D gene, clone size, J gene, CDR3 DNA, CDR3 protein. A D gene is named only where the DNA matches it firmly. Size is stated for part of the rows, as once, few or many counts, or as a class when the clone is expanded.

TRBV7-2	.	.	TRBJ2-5	TGTGCCAGCAGCTTACAGCGATTAAGTAATGGAGAGACCCAGTACTTC	CASSLQRLSNGETQYF
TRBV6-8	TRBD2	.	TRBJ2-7	TGTGCCAGCACCTCCAGCGGGAGGGCTCCCGAGCAGTACTTC	CASTSSGRAPEQYF
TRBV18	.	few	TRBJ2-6	TGTGCCAGCTCACCCGCAGGGGCAGGGGCCAACGTCCTGACTTTC	CASSPAGAGANVLTF
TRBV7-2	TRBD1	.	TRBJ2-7	TGTGCCAGCAGCTCCAGGGGGAGCTACGAGCAGTACTTC	CASSSRGSYEQYF
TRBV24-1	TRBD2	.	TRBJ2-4	TGTGCCACCAGTGCGGCTAGCGGGAGTGGGGCCAAAAACATTCAGTACTTC	CATSAASGSGAKNIQYF
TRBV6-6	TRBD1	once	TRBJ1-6	TGTGCCAGCAGTCCCGACAGGGGGGGTTCACCCCTCCACTTT	CASSPDRGGSPLHF
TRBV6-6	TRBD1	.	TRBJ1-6	TGTGCCAGCGGCAGACAGGGTTTGAATTCACCCCTCCACTTT	CASGRQGLNSPLHF
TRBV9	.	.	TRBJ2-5	TGTGCCAGCAGCGTAGCTTATGGTAGGGGGGGCCTCCAAGAGACCCAGTACTTC	CASSVAYGRGGLQETQYF
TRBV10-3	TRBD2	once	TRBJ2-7	TGTGCCATCAGTCAAGCGGGAGGGCCGGGGGAGCAGTACTTC	CAISQAGGPGEQYF
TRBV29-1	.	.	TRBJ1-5	TGCAGCGTTGGAGGGAGCAATCAGCCCCAGCATTTT	CSVGGSNQPQHF
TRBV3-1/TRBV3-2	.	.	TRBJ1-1	TGTGCCAGCAGCCCCCGGGGGATGAACACTGAAGCTTTCTTT	CASSPRGMNTEAFF
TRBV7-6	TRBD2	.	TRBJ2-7	TGTGCCAGCACCGCCGGGGGGTCCGCCTACGAGCAGTACTTC	CASTAGGSAYEQYF
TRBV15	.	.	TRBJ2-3	TGTGCCACCAGCAGAGCCCCAGGGGTTGGAGATACGCAGTATTTT	CATSRAPGVGDTQYF
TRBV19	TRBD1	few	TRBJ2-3	TGTGCCAGTAGTACACAGGGGGCCCACCGGTCGTATTTT	CASSTQGAHRSYF
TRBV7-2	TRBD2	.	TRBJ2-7	TGTGCCAGCAGCTTAGGTTTAGGGACTAGCGGTAGTGAGCAGTACTTC	CASSLGLGTSGSEQYF
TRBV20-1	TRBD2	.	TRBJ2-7	TGCAGTGCTAGTCCGCTAGCGGGGGATCTCTCCTACGAGCAGTACTTC	CSASPLAGDLSYEQYF
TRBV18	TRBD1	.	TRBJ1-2	TGTGCCAGCTCTACAAACAGGGGGGCCCAGGGGTATGGCTACACCTTC	CASSTNRGAQGYGYTF
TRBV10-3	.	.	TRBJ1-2	TGTGCCATCACCCGGGACACAGCTAACTATGGCTACACCTTC	CAITRDTANYGYTF
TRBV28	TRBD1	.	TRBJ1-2	TGTGCCAGCAGTTCCCTGACAGGGGTCTACTATGGCTACACCTTC	CASSSLTGVYYGYTF
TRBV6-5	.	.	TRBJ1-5	TGTGCCAGCAGTTCCATTAATCAGCCCCAGCATTTT	CASSSINQPQHF
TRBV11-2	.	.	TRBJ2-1	TGTGCCAGCAGCTTAGATACCGTTTTGCGGCGGGGATACAATGAGCAGTTCTTC	CASSLDTVLRRGYNEQFF
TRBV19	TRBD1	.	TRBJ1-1	TGTGCCAGTAGTCAGGACAGGGGGTCCACTGAAGCTTTCTTT	CASSQDRGSTEAFF
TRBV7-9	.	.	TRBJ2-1	TGTGCCAGCAGACTACAGGGCAATGAGCAGTTCTTC	CASRLQGNEQFF
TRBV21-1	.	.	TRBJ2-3	TGTGCCAGCAGCAATACGACTAAGCGGGACCCAACAGATACGCAGTATTTT	CASSNTTKRDPTDTQYF
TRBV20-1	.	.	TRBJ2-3	TGCAGTGCCCTTGCAGATACGCAGTATTTT	CSALADTQYF
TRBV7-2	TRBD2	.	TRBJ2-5	TGTGCCAGCAGCTTACGACTAGCGGGGCAAGAGACCCAGTACTTC	CASSLRLAGQETQYF
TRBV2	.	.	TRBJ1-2	TGTGCCAGCAGGTCTCAGGGCGGATCCTATGGCTACACCTTC	CASRSQGGSYGYTF
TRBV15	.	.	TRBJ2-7	TGTGCCACCAGCAGAGGGGTTGACAGGTTTGGGTACGAGCAGTACTTC	CATSRGVDRFGYEQYF
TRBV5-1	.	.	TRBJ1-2	TGCGCCAGCAGCTTGGGACTATCAGATAACTATGGCTACACCTTC	CASSLGLSDNYGYTF
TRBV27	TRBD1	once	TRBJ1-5	TGTGCCACCGGTCTCGGGACAGGAGCAGAACAGCCCCAGCATTTT	CATGLGTGAEQPQHF
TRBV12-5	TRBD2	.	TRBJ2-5	TGTGCTAGTGGCCGTAGCGGGGGGGAAGAGACCCAGTACTTC	CASGRSGGEETQYF
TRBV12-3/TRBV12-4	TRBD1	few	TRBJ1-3	TGTGCCAGCCAGACAGGGAGTAGGAACACCATATATTTT	CASQTGSRNTIYF
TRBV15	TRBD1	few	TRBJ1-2	TGTGCCACCAGCACTGGACAGGGAGCGTATGGCTACACCTTC	CATSTGQGAYGYTF
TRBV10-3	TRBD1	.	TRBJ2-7	TGTGCCATCAATCGGGACAGACTCTCCTACGAGCAGTACTTC	CAINRDRLSYEQYF
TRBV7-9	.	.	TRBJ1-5	TGTGCCAGCAGCTTAGCTTATAGCAATCAGCCCCAGCATTTT	CASSLAYSNQPQHF
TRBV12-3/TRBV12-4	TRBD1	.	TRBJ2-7	TGTGCCAGCAGCCGAACAGGGGGAAAGTACTTC	CASSRTGGKYF
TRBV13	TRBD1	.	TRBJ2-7	TGTGCCAGCAGCAGCGGAGGGGACAGGGGGCGAAGAGGCTACGAGCAGTACTTC	CASSSGGDRGRRGYEQYF
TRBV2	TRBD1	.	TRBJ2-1	TGTGCCAGCAGACAGGGGTACAATGAGCAGTTCTTC	CASRQGYNEQFF
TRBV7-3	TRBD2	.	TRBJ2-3	TGTGCCAGCAGCGCCCAAGGCCGGGACTACGTGTATTTT	CASSAQGRDYVYF
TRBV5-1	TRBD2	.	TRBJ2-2	TGCGCCAGCAGCTCACTAGCGGGGGGGAACACCGGGGAGCTGTTTTTT	CASSSLAGGNTGELFF
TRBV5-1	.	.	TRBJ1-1	TGCGCCAGCAACCAGGTGATGGGCACTGAAGCTTTCTTT	CASNQVMGTEAFF
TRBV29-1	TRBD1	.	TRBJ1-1	TGCAGCGTAAGGGGACAGCTGAACACTGAAGCTTTCTTT	CSVRGQLNTEAFF
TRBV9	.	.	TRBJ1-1	TGTGCCAGCAGCGTAGGAGGGACACCAAGGAAGAACACTGAAGCTTTCTTT	CASSVGGTPRKNTEAFF
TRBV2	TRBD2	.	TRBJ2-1	TGTGCCAGCACCGTTCTGGGGACTAGCGGGAGAGGAAAAAAGCAGTTCTTC	CASTVLGTSGRGKKQFF
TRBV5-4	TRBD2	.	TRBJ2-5	TGTGCCAGCAGCTTGGATCGGGAGGGAACCCAGTACTTC	CASSLDREGTQYF
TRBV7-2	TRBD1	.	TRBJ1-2	TGTGCCAGCAGCGCCGCCGGGGACAGGAACGGCTACACCTTC	CASSAAGDRNGYTF
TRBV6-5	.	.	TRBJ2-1	TGTGCCAGCGGATCTCAGGGTTTGGGTGAGCAGTTCTTC	CASGSQGLGEQFF
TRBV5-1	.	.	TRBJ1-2	TGCGCCAGCAGCGCAGACCCAGGCTATGGCTACACCTTC	CASSADPGYGYTF
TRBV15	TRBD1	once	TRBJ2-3	TGTGCCACCAGCGGAATATTGGGACAGGGAAAAGATACGCAGTATTTT	CATSGILGQGKDTQYF
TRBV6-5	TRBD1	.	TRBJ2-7	TGTGCCAGCGAACGGACAGGGGGATACGAGCAGTACTTC	CASERTGGYEQYF
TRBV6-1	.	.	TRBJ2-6	TGTGCCAGCAGTGTCAGTATCGGGAGCTCTGGGGCCAACGTCCTGACTTTC	CASSVSIGSSGANVLTF
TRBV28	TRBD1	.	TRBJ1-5	TGTGCCAGCAGTTCTGGACAGGGAGGCGGTCAGCCCCAGCATTTT	CASSSGQGGGQPQHF
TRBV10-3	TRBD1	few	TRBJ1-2	TGTGCCATCAGGGGGGACAGGGGAGACTATGGCTACACCTTC	CAIRGDRGDYGYTF
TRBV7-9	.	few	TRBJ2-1	TGTGCCAGCAGATTAGCCCCGGGACTCACCTACAATGAGCAGTTCTTC	CASRLAPGLTYNEQFF
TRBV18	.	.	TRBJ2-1	TGTGCCAGCTCTTGGTCGGGGGGCCTCAATGAGCAGTTCTTC	CASSWSGGLNEQFF
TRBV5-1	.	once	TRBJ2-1	TGCGCCAGCAGCTTCGACTCGTACAATGAGCAGTTCTTC	CASSFDSYNEQFF
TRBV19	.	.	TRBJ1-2	TGTGCCAGTACCGCCGGGACACCCCAGGGCTACACCTTC	CASTAGTPQGYTF
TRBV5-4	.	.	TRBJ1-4	TGTGCCAGCAGCTTGGAAGGTGTGGTTGGGGGGAATGAAAAACTGTTTTTT	CASSLEGVVGGNEKLFF
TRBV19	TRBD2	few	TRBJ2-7	TGTGCCAGTAGGGGACTAGCGGCACCTAACGAGCAGTACTTC	CASRGLAAPNEQYF